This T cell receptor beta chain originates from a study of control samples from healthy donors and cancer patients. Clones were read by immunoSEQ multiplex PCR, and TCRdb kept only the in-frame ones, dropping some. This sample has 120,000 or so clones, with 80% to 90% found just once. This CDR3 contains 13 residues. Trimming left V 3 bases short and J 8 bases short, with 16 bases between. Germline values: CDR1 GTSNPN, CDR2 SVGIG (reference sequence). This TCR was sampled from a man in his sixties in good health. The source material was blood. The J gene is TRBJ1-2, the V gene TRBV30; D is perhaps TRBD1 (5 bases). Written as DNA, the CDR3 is TGTGCCTGGAGAAAACTAGGGGCGGCCGGCTACACCTTC. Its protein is CAWRKLGAAGYTF.